Below are 19 T cell receptor beta chains sequenced from a single sample in a study of cytomegalovirus exposure and HLA in healthy donors. Primers: 60 Vbeta forward and 13 Jbeta reverse. The assay was immunoSEQ multiplex PCR, and TCRdb's table has in-frame clones only and misses some. This sample's table has 100,000 to 150,000 clones. The sample consisted of PBMCs. The receptors here all came from a woman between 40 and 50 years old in good health and CMV-seronegative.

The chain has TRBV5-4 and TRBJ1-2; D perhaps matches TRBD1 (6 bases). V lost 4 bases to trimming and J lost 8 bases, with 15 bases between them. The CDR3 extends over 13 amino acids. The germline V gene has CDR1 SGHNT and CDR2 YYREEE (reference sequence). The CDR3: CASSLQGYGGYTF. The CDR3 nucleotides read TGTGCCAGCAGCCTCCAGGGGTACGGGGGCTACACCTTC.

The genes are TRBV7-3 and TRBJ2-3; 9 nucleotides align to TRBD1. V was clipped by 5 bases and J by 1 base; unmatched bases: 4. This CDR3 is 15 amino acids long. Germline lookup yields CDR1 SGHTA and CDR2 FQGTGA. In DNA form, the CDR3 reads TGTGCCAGCAGCACCGGACAGGGGCGCACAGATACGCAGTATTTT. Protein product: CASSTGQGRTDTQYF. The full variable domain, rest sourced from reference TRBV7-3 and TRBJ2-3, is GAGVSQTPSNKVTEKGKYVELRCDPISGHTALYWYRQSLGQGPEFLIYFQGTGAADDSGLPNDRFFAVRPEGSVSTLKIQRTERGDSAVYLCASSTGQGRTDTQYFGPGTRLTVL.

The chain joins TRBV2 to TRBJ2-3; TRBD1 aligns across 10 bases. After removal of 0 bases from V and 6 bases from J, the junction contained 3 bases not matched to a gene. The germline V gene encodes CDR1 SNHLY and CDR2 FYNNEI. The CDR3 runs 15 residues. The CDR3 coding sequence is TGTGCCAGCAGTGAAGCGGGACAGGGGAAGGATACGCAGTATTTT. It encodes CASSEAGQGKDTQYF.

The CDR3 region has the DNA TGTGCCAGCACCTTTGGGGACAGGGGGCGCGACGAGCAGTACGTC. Protein sequence: CASTFGDRGRDEQYV. The gene calls are TRBV6-1 and TRBJ2-7, with TRBD1 matching 12 bases. Germline assignment: CDR1 MNHNS and CDR2 SASEGT. CDR3 size: 15 residues. The J segment lost 5 bases and the V segment lost 7 bases, leaving 9 bases of the junction unmatched.

The chain recombines TRBV14 with TRBJ2-7; 10 bases align to TRBD1. The CDR3 extends over 14 amino acids. Per the germline V gene, CDR1 is SGHDN and CDR2 is FVKESK. V shed 6 bases and J 5 bases; nucleotides not matched to a gene: 7. The CDR3 DNA reads as TGTGCCAGCAGTCGACAGGGGGCTACGGACGAGCAGTACTTC. Its protein is CASSRQGATDEQYF.

Concerning this clone itself: This sample includes further DNA sequences coding for the same CDR3. This chain links TRBV5-1 with TRBJ1-1; 7 positions agree with TRBD1. Germline V CDR1 and CDR2: SGHRS, YFSETQ. CDR3 length: 13 amino acids. V trimming: 2 bases; J trimming: 5 bases; junction bases outside the gene matches: 3. The CDR3 DNA sequence: TGCGCCAGCAGCTTACAGGGGAATACTGAAGCTTTCTTT. Encoded protein: CASSLQGNTEAFF. The complete variable domain, with remaining parts taken from reference TRBV5-1 and TRBJ1-1, reads KAGVTQTPRYLIKTRGQQVTLSCSPISGHRSVSWYQQTPGQGLQFLFEYFSETQRNKGNFPGRFSGRQFSNSRSEMNVSTLELGDSALYLCASSLQGNTEAFFGQGTRLTVV.

This rearrangement joins TRBV6-5 to TRBJ1-1; no definite D call. Germline V gives CDR1 MNHEY, CDR2 SVGAGI. Trimming took 4 bases from V and 5 from J, leaving 14 bases between them. CDR3 length equals 14 residues. CDR3 bases: TGTGCCAGCAGTTCGACTGGTATTAGGACTGAAGCTTTCTTT. The encoded protein is CASSSTGIRTEAFF.

The chain couples TRBV28 to TRBJ1-5, with TRBD1 as a possible D gene (6 bases). CDR1 MDHEN and CDR2 SYDVKM come from the germline V gene. V lost 2 bases and J lost 3, with 20 bases in between. The CDR3 spans 18 residues. DNA of the CDR3: TGTGCCAGCAGTTTAGGTTATCGGGCAGGGGCCTTCAATCAGCCCCAGCATTTT. It specifies CASSLGYRAGAFNQPQHF.

The chain has TRBV14 and TRBJ1-1, with no clear D. V was trimmed by 3 bases and J by 2 bases, leaving 16 bases between them. Germline lookup yields CDR1 SGHDN and CDR2 FVKESK. The CDR3 consists of 16 residues. The CDR3 DNA reads as TGTGCCAGCAGCCACAGAAGAGCGGGTCGAAACACTGAAGCTTTCTTT. Protein product: CASSHRRAGRNTEAFF.

V gene TRBV6-1 combines with J gene TRBJ1-2; tentatively, D is TRBD1 (5 bases). The CDR3 length is 14 residues. The germline V gene encodes CDR1 MNHNS and CDR2 SASEGT. Trimming took off 5 bases at V and 5 bases at J, with 15 bases between the two ends. CDR3 protein: CASSPRDAGYGYTF. DNA for the CDR3: TGTGCCAGCAGTCCCCGGGACGCGGGATATGGCTACACCTTC.

The J gene is TRBJ1-3, the V gene TRBV9; D perhaps matches TRBD1 (5 bases). The CDR3 runs 14 residues. The germline V gene has CDR1 SGDLS and CDR2 YYNGEE. V was cut by 4 bases and J by 1 base, with 9 bases left in between. The CDR3 is CASSLQASGNTIYF. The DNA for the CDR3 is TGTGCCAGCAGCCTACAGGCTTCTGGAAACACCATATATTTT.

This chain connects TRBV6-6 to TRBJ2-6; TRBD2 might be the D (6 bases). Germline CDR1 is MNHNY and CDR2 is SVGAGI (reference sequence). V was trimmed by 2 bases and J by 2 bases, leaving 10 bases between them. CDR3 length equals 16 residues. This chain's CDR3 is CASSYIPGAGANVLTF. Here the CDR3 DNA reads TGTGCCAGCAGTTACATCCCGGGGGCTGGGGCCAACGTCCTGACTTTC.

J is TRBJ1-6 and V is TRBV19; D unresolved. The CDR3 consists of 13 residues. V lost 3 bases, J lost 6 bases, and 6 bases lay in between. Germline CDR1 and CDR2: LNHDA and SQIVND (reference sequence). This chain's CDR3 is CASSMRFNSPLHF. The DNA of the CDR3 is TGTGCCAGTAGTATGCGTTTTAATTCACCCCTCCACTTT.

The chain is built from TRBV7-8 and TRBJ1-5; 10 bases agree with TRBD1. Germline CDR1 and CDR2: SGHVS and FQNEAQ. This CDR3 has 18 amino acids. The ends lost 1 base at V and 2 bases at J; junction bases unmatched: 8. The CDR3 region has the DNA TGTGCCAGCAGCTTAGTAGTGACAGGGGGCCTAGGCAATCAGCCCCAGCATTTT. Translating gives CASSLVVTGGLGNQPQHF.

This chain uses TRBV25-1 with TRBJ2-3, with D unresolved. The CDR3 totals 13 residues. With 1 base removed from V and 5 bases from J, the gap between germline ends came to 7 bases. Germline V CDR1 and CDR2: MGHDK, SYGVNS. The CDR3 DNA reads as TGTGCCAGCAGTGAATCGGTTGGAGATACGCAGTATTTT. Protein sequence: CASSESVGDTQYF.

The chain has TRBV28 and TRBJ1-5, with D possibly TRBD1 on 6 matching bases. V was cut by 6 bases and J by 1 base, with 22 bases left in between. Germline V gives CDR1 MDHEN, CDR2 SYDVKM. This CDR3 is built from 18 residues. CDR3 amino acids: CASSLRTGKVRSNQPQHF. DNA of the CDR3: TGTGCCAGCAGCCTGCGAACAGGGAAAGTTAGGAGCAATCAGCCCCAGCATTTT.

The chain recombines TRBV19 with TRBJ1-2; TRBD1 might be the D (5 bases). The germline gives CDR1 LNHDA, CDR2 SQIVND (reference sequence). The CDR3 is 16 amino acids. The V gene lost 4 bases and the J gene lost 2 bases, with 17 bases spanning the gap. The CDR3 spells CASSTPGGRANYGYTF. The DNA of the CDR3 is TGTGCCAGTAGTACCCCTGGTGGCAGGGCAAACTATGGCTACACCTTC.

This chain joins TRBV19 and TRBJ2-7; 9 nucleotides match TRBD2. The CDR3 covers 15 residues. Germline CDR1 LNHDA, CDR2 SQIVND (reference sequence). V shed 1 base and J 4 bases; nucleotides not matched to a gene: 5. CDR3 protein: CASSIGAGGPYEQYV. CDR3 nucleotide sequence: TGTGCCAGTAGTATAGGAGCGGGGGGTCCTTACGAGCAGTACGTC.

CDR3: CASSVTGTGKYF. CDR3 coding DNA: TGTGCCAGCAGTGTAACAGGGACAGGGAAGTACTTC. The V and J genes are TRBV6-1 and TRBJ2-7, with 9 bases matching TRBD1. This CDR3 is 12 amino acids long. V trimming: 4 bases; J trimming: 11 bases; junction bases outside the gene matches: 6. Germline values: CDR1 MNHNS, CDR2 SASEGT.